These 16 T cell receptor beta chains came from one sample sequenced in a study of early T cells in non-severe SARS-CoV-2 infection. TCRdb re-derived calls from the 5' RACE reads in MiXCR, one entry per CDR3 protein. The sample includes around 70,000 distinct CDR3 sequences, roughly 12% of them seen just once. Sequenced sample: whole blood. The source is an adult who was a healthcare worker with PCR-confirmed SARS-CoV-2 infection or an uninfected control (not recorded which).

The chain is built from TRBV7-8 and TRBJ2-7; TRBD2 matches at 9 bases. Germline V CDR1 and CDR2: SGHVS, FQNEAQ. Unmatched junction bases numbered 9, after V lost 0 bases and J lost 0 bases. The CDR3 runs to 18 residues. In DNA, the CDR3 is TGTGCCAGCAGCTTAGCGGGTTTTCTAGCGGGGAGCTCCTACGAGCAGTACTTC. It codes for CASSLAGFLAGSSYEQYF.

This clonotype was counted many times. The chain couples TRBV20-1 to TRBJ2-3; the D is unclear. This CDR3 contains 12 residues. The germline V gene encodes CDR1 DFQATT and CDR2 SNEGSKA (reference sequence). With 0 bases removed from V and 5 bases from J, the gap between germline ends came to 6 bases. CDR3 in DNA: TGCAGTGCTAGAGATCAAGGAGATACGCAGTATTTT. It translates to CSARDQGDTQYF.

This clonotype was observed at least ten times. This chain connects TRBV11-3 to TRBJ2-7, with D hard to call. V lost 2 bases, J lost 0 bases, and 5 bases lay in between. Germline V lookup: CDR1 SGHNT, CDR2 YENEEA. This CDR3 has 13 residues. The CDR3: CASSLTISYEQYF. As DNA, the CDR3 is TGTGCCAGCAGCTTAACGATCTCCTACGAGCAGTACTTC.

The DNA for the CDR3 is TGTGCCAGCAACTTGCGTAGCAATCAGCCCCAGCATTTT. It translates to CASNLRSNQPQHF. The chain recombines TRBV21-1 with TRBJ1-5. TRBV21-1 is marked as a pseudogene. The CDR3 spans 13 residues.

To note about this clonotype: This sequence may be a read error, since a much larger clone differs from it by one base. V gene TRBV29-1 combines with J gene TRBJ2-3; D uncertain. CDR3 size: 10 residues. Per germline, CDR1 SQVTM and CDR2 ANQGSEA. This CDR3 reads CSVGTVTQYF. CDR3 in DNA: TGCAGCGTGGGCACAGTTACGCAGTATTTT.

This clonotype was picked up a small number of times. The chain is built from TRBV6-5 and TRBJ1-1; weak D call: TRBD1 (6 bases). CDR1 and CDR2 (germline): MNHEY, SVGAGI. The ends were cut back, 0 bases at V and 1 base at J, with 9 bases in the middle. The CDR3 is made up of 15 amino acids. CDR3 nucleotide sequence: TGTGCCAGCAGTTACTCCTCAGGGGCGAACACTGAAGCTTTCTTT. Translation gives CASSYSSGANTEAFF.

This clonotype was observed a few times. At one boundary the junction diverges from the germline segment, which might be a read error. This rearrangement joins TRBV7-9 to TRBJ2-3; D is unresolved. The CDR3 is 14 amino acids. The germline CDR1 and CDR2 sequences are SEHNR and FQNEAQ (reference sequence). The CDR3: CVSSLDLSTDTQYF. DNA of the CDR3: TGTGTCAGCAGCTTAGATCTCAGCACAGATACGCAGTATTTT.

This clonotype occurred a few times. The chain combines TRBV14 with TRBJ2-2; possibly TRBD1 or TRBD2 for D (5 bases each). The CDR3 runs 15 residues. Per the germline V gene, CDR1 is SGHDN and CDR2 is FVKESK. Between the trimmed V and J ends, which lost 6 bases and 9 bases, there was a span of 20 bases. CDR3: CASSPGSSRSRELFF. The CDR3 region has the DNA TGTGCCAGCAGTCCAGGGAGCAGCCGCTCCCGGGAGCTGTTTTTT.

The rearrangement uses TRBV7-3 and TRBJ2-7; 9 bases agree with TRBD2. The CDR3 totals 17 residues. Germline CDR1 and CDR2: SGHTA and FQGTGA. J gave up 4 bases and V 3 bases, and 13 bases lay outside the gene matches. The CDR3 region has the DNA TGTGCCAGCAGCTTGTCCAACCTAGCGGGGAAGGGGTACGAGCAGTACTTC. It codes for CASSLSNLAGKGYEQYF.

There are a few counts of this clonotype. This sequence joins TRBV27 and TRBJ2-5; no firm D call. V lost 5 bases, J lost 1 base, and 17 bases lay in between. This CDR3 spans 16 amino acids. Germline V gene data show CDR1 as MNHEY and CDR2 as SMNVEV (reference sequence). Here the CDR3 reads CASSPSLGAIQETQYF. In DNA form, the CDR3 reads TGTGCCAGCAGTCCCTCCCTAGGAGCGATCCAAGAGACCCAGTACTTC.

This sequence joins TRBV5-5 and TRBJ2-5; 8 bases map to TRBD1. This CDR3 region has 16 residues. The J segment lost 3 bases and the V segment lost 4 bases, leaving 11 bases of the junction unmatched. CDR1 and CDR2 from the germline V gene are SGHKS and YYEKEE (reference sequence). The CDR3 coding sequence is TGTGCCAGCAGCCTCCTGGACAGGGCAGGGAAAGAGACCCAGTACTTC. As protein: CASSLLDRAGKETQYF.

This clonotype was counted a few times. This chain connects TRBV29-1 to TRBJ2-7, with 11 nucleotides matching TRBD1. The CDR3 has 14 residues. V gave up 4 bases and J gave up 5 bases; unmatched junction bases: 7. CDR1 and CDR2 from the germline V gene are SQVTM and ANQGSEA. The CDR3 bases are TGCAGCGTTGGAGGCGGGACAGGGGGGGACGAGCAGTACTTC. Translation gives CSVGGGTGGDEQYF.

The table lists this clonotype with a few counts. The chain uses TRBV27 and TRBJ1-1, with 10 bases that match TRBD1. Germline loops: CDR1 MNHEY, CDR2 SMNVEV (reference sequence). V lost 5 bases to trimming and J lost 0 bases; unmatched junction nucleotides: 3. The CDR3 length is 15 residues. As DNA, the CDR3 is TGTGCCAGCAGTGAGGGACAGGGGATGAACACTGAAGCTTTCTTT. Translating it yields CASSEGQGMNTEAFF.

In its sample, this clonotype was seen a few times. The gene calls are TRBV6-2 or TRBV6-3 and TRBJ1-5; D might be TRBD1 (6 bases). The CDR3 runs 17 residues. The V gene lost 6 bases and the J gene lost 2 bases, with 20 bases spanning the gap. Germline loops: CDR1 MNHEY, CDR2 SVGEGT. The CDR3 DNA sequence: TGTGCCAGCAGCTTGCGGGGGGGGGCGATACGCAATCAGCCCCAGCATTTT. Protein: CASSLRGGAIRNQPQHF.

This clonotype has at least ten counts. The genes are TRBV11-3 and TRBJ2-7; no clear D gene. V was trimmed by 4 bases and J by 5 bases, leaving 12 bases between them. CDR3 length: 13 residues. The germline CDR1 and CDR2 sequences are SGHNT and YENEEA. The CDR3 loop is CASSWNEVNEQYF. Written as DNA, the CDR3 is TGTGCCAGCAGCTGGAACGAGGTCAACGAGCAGTACTTC.

This clonotype was found many times. The CDR3 DNA follows: TGCAGTGCTTCTCCGGGACAGAACACCGGGGAGCTGTTTTTT. It specifies CSASPGQNTGELFF. The chain employs TRBV20-1 and TRBJ2-2, with TRBD1 as a possible D gene (6 bases). The CDR3 is 14 amino acids. CDR1 is DFQATT and CDR2 is SNEGSKA in the germline V gene (reference sequence). V gave up 5 bases and J gave up 1 base, with 11 bases separating them.